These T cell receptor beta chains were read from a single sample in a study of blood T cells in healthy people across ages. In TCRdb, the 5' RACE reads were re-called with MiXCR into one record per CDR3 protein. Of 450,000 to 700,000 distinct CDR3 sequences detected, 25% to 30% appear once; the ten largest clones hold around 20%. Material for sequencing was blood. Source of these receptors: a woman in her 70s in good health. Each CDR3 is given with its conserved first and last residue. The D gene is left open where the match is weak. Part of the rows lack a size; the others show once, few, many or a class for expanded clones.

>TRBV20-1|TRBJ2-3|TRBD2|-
CSAHRLAGGTDTQYF
TGCAGTGCACATCGACTAGCGGGGGGGACAGATACGCAGTATTTT
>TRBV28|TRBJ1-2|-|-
CASSLYDNYGYTF
TGTGCCAGCAGTTTATATGATAACTATGGCTACACCTTC
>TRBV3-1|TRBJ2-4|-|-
CASSQLSGGVQAKNIQYF
TGTGCCAGCAGCCAACTTTCAGGGGGGGTTCAAGCCAAAAACATTCAGTACTTC
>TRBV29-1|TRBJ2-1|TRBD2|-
CSALAGTSGGTRRGNEQFF
TGCAGCGCTCTAGCCGGGACTAGCGGGGGCACACGACGGGGGAATGAGCAGTTCTTC
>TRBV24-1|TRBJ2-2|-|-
CATSDLRQFDTGELFF
TGTGCCACCAGTGATTTGAGACAGTTTGACACCGGGGAGCTGTTTTTT
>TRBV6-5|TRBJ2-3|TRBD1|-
CASSYSDRGRTDTQYF
TGTGCCAGCAGTTACTCTGACAGGGGACGCACAGATACGCAGTATTTT
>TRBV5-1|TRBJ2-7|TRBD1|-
CASSIKDRGGSYEQYF
TGCGCCAGCAGCATAAAGGACAGGGGTGGCTCCTACGAGCAGTACTTC
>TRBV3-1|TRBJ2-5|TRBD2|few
CASSLDPGGAKTQYF
TGTGCCAGCAGTCTCGACCCGGGGGGTGCCAAGACCCAGTACTTC
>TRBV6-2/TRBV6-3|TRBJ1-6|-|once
CASSPRFQDSPLHF
TGTGCCAGCAGTCCCCGATTTCAAGATTCACCCCTCCACTTT
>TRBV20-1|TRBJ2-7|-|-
CSARLDWTYEQYF
TGCAGTGCTAGGCTTGACTGGACCTACGAGCAGTACTTC
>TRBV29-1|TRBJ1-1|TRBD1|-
CSVVVGDRQNTEAFF
TGCAGCGTTGTGGTAGGGGACAGGCAGAACACTGAAGCTTTCTTT
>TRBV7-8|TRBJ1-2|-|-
CASSSPGRDNYGYTF
TGTGCCAGCAGCTCTCCCGGGAGGGATAACTATGGCTACACCTTC
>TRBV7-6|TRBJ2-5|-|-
CASSAETSGYETQYF
TGTGCCAGCAGCGCCGAAACGTCGGGTTATGAGACCCAGTACTTC
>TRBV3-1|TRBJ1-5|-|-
CASSQDSRTQHF
TGTGCCAGCAGCCAAGATTCCCGAACCCAGCATTTT
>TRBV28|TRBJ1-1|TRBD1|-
CVSTPGTGGTEAFF
TGTGTCAGCACCCCCGGGACAGGGGGCACTGAAGCTTTCTTT
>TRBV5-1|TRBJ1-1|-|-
CASRDVRGGKNTEAFF
TGCGCCAGTCGTGATGTTCGGGGGGGCAAGAACACTGAAGCTTTCTTT
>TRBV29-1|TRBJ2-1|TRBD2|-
CSVARGGRDEQFF
TGCAGCGTTGCTCGGGGGGGCAGGGATGAGCAGTTCTTC
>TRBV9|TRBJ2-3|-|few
CASSVGAGSDTQYF
TGTGCCAGCAGCGTAGGGGCAGGGTCAGATACGCAGTATTTT
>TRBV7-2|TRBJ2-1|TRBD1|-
CASSLLYLGQGSNEQFF
TGTGCCAGCAGCTTGCTCTACCTAGGACAGGGGTCCAATGAGCAGTTCTTC
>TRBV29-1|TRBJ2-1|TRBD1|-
CSIGQGAGEQFF
TGCAGCATCGGACAGGGGGCAGGAGAGCAGTTCTTC
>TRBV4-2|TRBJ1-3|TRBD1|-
CASSRGQGASGNTIYF
TGTGCCAGCAGCCGGGGACAGGGGGCTTCTGGAAACACCATATATTTT
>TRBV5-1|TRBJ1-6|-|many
CASSPGQNSPLHF
TGCGCCAGCAGCCCCGGACAGAATTCACCCCTCCACTTT
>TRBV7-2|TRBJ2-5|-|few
CASSSGGGQYF
TGTGCCAGCAGCTCAGGAGGGGGACAGTACTTC
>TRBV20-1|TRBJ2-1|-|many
CSAPSHREQFF
TGCAGTGCCCCCTCCCATCGTGAGCAGTTCTTC
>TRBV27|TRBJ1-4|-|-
CASSKGGRDEKLFF
TGTGCCAGCTCTAAGGGGGGACGGGATGAAAAACTGTTTTTT
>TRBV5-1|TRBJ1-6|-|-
CASSLQESTPPLHF
TGCGCCAGCAGCTTGCAGGAAAGTACGCCACCCCTCCACTTT
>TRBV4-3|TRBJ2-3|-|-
CASSHTRDSTDTQYF
TGCGCCAGCAGCCATACTAGGGATAGCACAGATACGCAGTATTTT
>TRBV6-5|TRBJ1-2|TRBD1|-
CASNPIDRVYGYTF
TGTGCCAGCAATCCCATTGACAGGGTCTATGGCTACACCTTC
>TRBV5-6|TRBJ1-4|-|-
CASSSQGVLEKLFF
TGTGCCAGCAGCTCCCAGGGTGTTTTGGAAAAACTGTTTTTT
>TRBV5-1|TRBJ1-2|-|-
CASSLDRDNGYTF
TGCGCCAGCAGCTTGGACAGGGACAACGGCTACACCTTC
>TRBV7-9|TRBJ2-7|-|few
CASNSAGNHEQYF
TGTGCCAGCAACTCAGCGGGTAACCACGAGCAGTACTTC
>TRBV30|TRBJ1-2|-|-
CAWSLMHGYTF
TGTGCCTGGAGTCTTATGCATGGCTACACCTTC
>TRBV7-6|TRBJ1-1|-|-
CASSLGLATSGAFF
TGTGCCAGCAGCTTGGGTTTGGCAACCAGTGGAGCTTTCTTT
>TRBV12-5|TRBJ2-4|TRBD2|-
CASGLGRTSGGIQYF
TGTGCTAGTGGTTTGGGCCGGACTAGCGGGGGCATTCAGTACTTC
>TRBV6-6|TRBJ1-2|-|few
CASAPAGDHRGYTF
TGTGCCAGCGCGCCGGCAGGGGATCACCGCGGCTACACCTTC
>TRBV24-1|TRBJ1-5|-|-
CATSSPGHQPQHF
TGTGCCACCAGTAGCCCGGGGCATCAGCCCCAGCATTTT
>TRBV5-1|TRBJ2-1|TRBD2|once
CASSSLAGGYEQFF
TGCGCCAGCAGCTCCCTAGCGGGGGGTTATGAGCAGTTCTTC
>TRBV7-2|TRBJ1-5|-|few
CASSLVNRGRGAAQHF
TGTGCCAGCAGCTTAGTAAATCGAGGCCGCGGGGCAGCCCAGCATTTT
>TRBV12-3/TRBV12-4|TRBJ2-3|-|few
CASSRAVEQYF
TGTGCCAGCAGTCGGGCCGTAGAACAGTATTTT
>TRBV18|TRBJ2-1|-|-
CASSPWQISYNEQFF
TGTGCCAGCTCACCGTGGCAGATCTCCTACAATGAGCAGTTCTTC
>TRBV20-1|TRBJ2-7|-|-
CSVRTGTYEQYF
TGCAGTGTACGGACGGGCACCTACGAGCAGTACTTC
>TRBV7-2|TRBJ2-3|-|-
CAGSFAPSQGSTQYF
TGTGCCGGCAGCTTTGCCCCAAGTCAAGGTTCCACGCAGTATTTT
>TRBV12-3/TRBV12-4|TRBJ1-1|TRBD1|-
CASSQQGGDTEAFF
TGTGCCAGCAGTCAACAGGGGGGGGACACTGAAGCTTTCTTT
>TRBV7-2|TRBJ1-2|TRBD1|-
CASSQDRGRSNYGYTF
TGTGCCAGCAGCCAGGACAGGGGGCGTTCTAACTATGGCTACACCTTC
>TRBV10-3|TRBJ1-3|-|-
CAISEGKKGNTIYF
TGTGCCATCAGTGAGGGGAAAAAAGGAAACACCATATATTTT
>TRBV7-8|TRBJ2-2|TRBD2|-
CASSLLRGGAAGELFF
TGTGCCAGCAGCTTACTTCGCGGGGGGGCCGCGGGGGAGCTGTTTTTT